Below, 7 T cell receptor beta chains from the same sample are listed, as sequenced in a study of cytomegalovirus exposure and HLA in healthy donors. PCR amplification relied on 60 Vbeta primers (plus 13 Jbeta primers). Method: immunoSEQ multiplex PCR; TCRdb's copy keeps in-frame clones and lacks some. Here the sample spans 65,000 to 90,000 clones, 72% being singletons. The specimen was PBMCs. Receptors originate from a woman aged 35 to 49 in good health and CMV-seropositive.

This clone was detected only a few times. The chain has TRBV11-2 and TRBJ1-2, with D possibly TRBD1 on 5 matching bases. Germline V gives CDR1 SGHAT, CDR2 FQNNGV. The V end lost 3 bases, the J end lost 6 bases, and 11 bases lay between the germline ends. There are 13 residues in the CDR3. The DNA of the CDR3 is TGTGCCAGCAGCTTTCTCGCAGGGAATGGCTACACCTTC. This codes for CASSFLAGNGYTF.

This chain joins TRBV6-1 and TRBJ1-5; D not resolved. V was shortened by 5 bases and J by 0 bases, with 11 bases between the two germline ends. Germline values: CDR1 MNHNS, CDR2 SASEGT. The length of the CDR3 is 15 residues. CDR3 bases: TGTGCCAGCAGTCCGTGGCGGGATAGCAATCAGCCCCAGCATTTT. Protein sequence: CASSPWRDSNQPQHF.

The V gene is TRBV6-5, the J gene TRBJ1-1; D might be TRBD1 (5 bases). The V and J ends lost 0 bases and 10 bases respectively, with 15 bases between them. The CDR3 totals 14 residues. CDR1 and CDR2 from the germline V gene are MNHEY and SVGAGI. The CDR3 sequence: CASSYSPGIRLAFF. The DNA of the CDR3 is TGTGCCAGCAGTTACTCGCCAGGGATTCGTTTAGCTTTCTTT.

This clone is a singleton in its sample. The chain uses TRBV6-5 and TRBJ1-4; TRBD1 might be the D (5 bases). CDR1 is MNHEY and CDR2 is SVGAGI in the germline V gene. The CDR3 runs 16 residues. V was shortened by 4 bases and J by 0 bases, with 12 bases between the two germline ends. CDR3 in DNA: TGTGCCAGCAGTTCCCTGGGGCGGTCAACTAATGAAAAACTGTTTTTT. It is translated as CASSSLGRSTNEKLFF.

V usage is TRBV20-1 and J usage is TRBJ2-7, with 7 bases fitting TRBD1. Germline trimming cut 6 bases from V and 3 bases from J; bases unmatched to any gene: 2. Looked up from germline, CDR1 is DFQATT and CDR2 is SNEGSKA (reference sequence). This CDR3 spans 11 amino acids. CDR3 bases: TGCAGTGCAAGACAGGGCTACGAGCAGTACTTC. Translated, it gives CSARQGYEQYF.

CDR3 in DNA: TGTGCCAGCAGCTTGGCCCCCCAGGGCTCTGGAAACACCATATATTTT. It translates to CASSLAPQGSGNTIYF. The J gene is TRBJ1-3, the V gene TRBV5-5; TRBD1 might be the D (5 bases). Trimming cost V 0 bases and J 0 bases, with 10 bases left between them. The V gene's germline CDR1 is SGHKS and CDR2 YYEKEE (reference sequence). The CDR3 has 16 amino acids.

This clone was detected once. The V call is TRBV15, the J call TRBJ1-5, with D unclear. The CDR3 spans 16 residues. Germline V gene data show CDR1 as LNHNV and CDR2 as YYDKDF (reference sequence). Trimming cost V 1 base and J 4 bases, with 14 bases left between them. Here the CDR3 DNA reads TGTGCCACCAGCAGAGGAGGAGGTCAGGTGAATCAGCCCCAGCATTTT. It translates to CATSRGGGQVNQPQHF.